The entry below gives a single TCR beta chain sequence along with its context. This receptor's antigen is unknown. No much larger clone exists at a distance of one base, and base qualities are not known. The cohort comprised fewer than 700 healthy bone marrow donors. At the time of sampling, every cohort member was nominally healthy, though immune exposures that went unrecorded were likely present. The donor tested CMV seropositive and was one of the 289 seropositive cohort members. Each donor provided a peripheral blood sample, and peripheral blood mononuclear cells were used for TCR beta sequencing. Genomic DNA was extracted from the blood cell samples with the Qiagen DNeasy Blood Extraction Kit. Library prep was done by the immunoSEQ multiplex PCR assay. For the multiplex PCR, a mixture combining 60 forward primers for TCR Vbeta segments and 13 reverse primers for TCR Jbeta segments was used. The CDR3 region of rearranged TCR beta genes was amplified from genomic DNA by a multiplex PCR assay. Amplified TCR beta libraries were sequenced as 87-base-pair reads on the Illumina HiSeq System. The authors' analysis ran thus. A later analysis counted 65 million to 90 million unique TCR beta chains across the 650 to 800 repertoires, and 10 million to 12 million of these chains were shared by at least two donors. A nearest-neighbor algorithm error-corrected the raw reads and collapsed the reads into unique sequences, merging closely related sequences to remove PCR and sequencing errors. V, D and J gene segments were assigned by aligning CDR3 sequences to IMGT reference sequences. For a sequence to be retained, a match of at least six nucleotides to both a V gene segment and a J gene segment was required. Rearrangements were called productive when the CDR3 lacked stop codons and stayed in frame with V and J; all others were non-productive. Following IMGT convention, CDR3 was defined as the stretch from the second conserved V-encoded cysteine up to the conserved J-encoded phenylalanine. In an earlier analysis of roughly 610 of the donors, sequences lacking an unambiguous match to a single V gene segment were excluded. An earlier analysis of roughly 590 of the donors called V segments functional above 56.7% productive rearrangements and segregating when the between-donor standard deviation exceeded 5%. A statistical classification framework was built to diagnose cytomegalovirus status from the catalog of TCR beta chain sequences. In a later analysis, TCR nucleotide sequences were compared against IMGT/GENE-DB human TR gene sequences so that V and J genes could be assigned. In a later analysis, CDR3 sequences and most-parsimonious VDJ recombination scenarios were assigned using the TCRdist pipeline. In a later analysis, each TCR beta chain was defined by its CDR3 amino acid sequence together with its V-gene family, and reads without a unique V-gene family were excluded. A later analysis removed 592 highly shared, low-generation-probability nucleotide sequences to deal with suspected cross-contamination and a sequencing artifact. For each public chain, a later analysis derived a clonal expansion index from normalized ranks of inferred template counts within each repertoire. Generation probabilities in a later analysis came from a VDJ recombination model fitted to out-of-frame rearrangements, and those results were checked against IGoR. In a later analysis, hypergeometric tests were used to score TCR-TCR, TCR-HLA and TCR-CMV co-occurrence, with a repertoire-size bias correction applied to TCR pairs. In a later analysis, false discovery rates were estimated by permuting HLA or CMV assignments 20 times. In a later analysis, co-occurring TCRs were grouped using DBSCAN, with TCRdist sequence similarity added in when clustering inside HLA-allele-positive subsets. Repertoires with fewer than 30,000 or more than 120,000 public chains, plus five repertoires with anomalous nucleotide sharing, were excluded from co-occurrence clustering. Sourced from immuneACCESS, this table was stored by TCRdb with only in-frame sequences that have V and J called. A share of the clones is absent; for the studies checked, an unresolved V gene accounts for under half, and the remainder has no known explanation. That table is the source of V, J and clone size, and D and trimming were worked out from the DNA. The sample table shows under 150,000 clones, and 75% to 85% are seen once. Of the sample, 5.5% to 7% falls within the top ten clones.

These data are taken from a study of cytomegalovirus exposure and HLA in healthy donors (dated by TCRdb to between 2016 and 2019). Context from the whole study: An earlier analysis of approximately 590 of the donors reported more than 250 Gb of sequence data and about 100 million unique TCR beta sequences from 150 million to 200 million T cells. The number of typed donors differed by locus: roughly 629-640 for A, B, C, DRB1 and DQB1; approximately 520 for DQA1; approximately 600 for DPA1; and around 490 for DPB1. A later analysis re-analyzed previously published TCR beta repertoires from 666 donors and added high-resolution HLA genotyping to study TCR occurrence patterns. Every discovery cohort repertoire had been produced on one sequencing platform. The study combined high-throughput TCR immunosequencing, statistical association of individual TCRs with disease status, and machine learning to predict cytomegalovirus infection status. In an earlier analysis of over 550 of the donors, high-throughput TCR beta sequencing was used to judge whether each TCR beta V gene segment behaved as functional or pseudogenic. The later analysis used no new phenotypic data to find candidate immune exposures, relying instead on TCR beta sequences and their occurrence across donors. Using immunosequencing, the study profiled T cell repertoires from fewer than 700 subjects and related those repertoires to cytomegalovirus serostatus. Because of strong linkage in the cohort, roughly five DR-DQ haplotypes were treated as single units for association and clustering. Donor age, sex, ethnicity and CMV serostatus were collected together with the repertoire data. Of the 300 to 500 genotyped donors, roughly 76% were placed in the genetic ancestry cluster associated with self-reported Caucasian donors. A later genetic analysis used genome-wide SNP genotypes for about three fifths of the 666 donors, treating that subset as a discovery cohort. Class I and class II HLA loci were covered by the typing at four-digit resolution. The aim of the study was to test whether cataloging public T cell receptors could identify signatures of past pathogen exposure. Along with the approximately 620-subject first cohort, a separate validation cohort of more than 90 different subjects was used. An early release that covered approximately 600 HLA-typed donors contained around 300 gigabases of sequencing data and 80 million or so unique TCR sequences. On average, roughly 250,000 unique TCR beta nucleotide sequences were sequenced per donor among 350 to 400 genotyped donors of the cohort, with about 17% of those sequences being non-productive. Results the study describes overall, beyond this receptor: Correlated functional status among segregating V segments might be attributable to linkage disequilibrium, but an unknown experimental factor could not be ruled out. A later genetic analysis associated a missense DCLRE1C variant with V-gene and J-gene trimming of TCR beta chains, and an independent cohort replicated the association. The authors suggested that the approach could potentially be extended to other disease states and immunological phenotypes. Across donors, most TCR sequences were observed very rarely, whereas some public TCRs were present in many individuals. The study listed 150 to 200 TCR beta chains as associated with cytomegalovirus. CMV serostatus was the only immune exposure information available for the cohort. According to a later analysis, parvovirus B19, influenza, CMV and Epstein-Barr virus appeared linked to several top co-occurrence clusters. Compared with the roughly 700-donor mean, donors in an Asian-associated ancestry cluster had fewer N-insertions in productive TCRs, according to a later genetic analysis. A further reported finding was that TCR beta sequences accurately predicted the HLA-A and HLA-B alleles for most subjects in the first cohort. HLA typing was unavailable for some donors at each locus, so association tests used only the typed subset. In a later analysis, TCR association rates were found to vary across HLA loci, with the most associated TCRs seen for DRB1 alleles and the fewest for HLA-C alleles. A few of the identified cytomegalovirus-associated TCR beta chains were confirmed in vitro to be specific for cytomegalovirus antigens. The classifier was reported to diagnose cytomegalovirus status with high specificity and sensitivity in both the original and validation cohorts. Some IMGT-functional V segments, including TRBV6-2 and TRBV6-3, could not be distinguished by the 87-base-pair reads and were therefore excluded. Seventeen rarely observed V segments, including chromosome 9 orphons, were excluded from the earlier analysis of several hundred of the donors because counts were too low. Assigning TCR associations to individual alleles was difficult when HLA alleles, especially DR and DQ, strongly co-occurred. This cohort had only TCR beta chains sequenced, and the lack of alpha or paired-chain data limited which features could be detected. Sequencing depth was assumed to be roughly uniform across donors in the presence/absence analyses, though that assumption may not hold. A cluster of highly shared sequence variants was judged likely to represent a technical artifact of the sequencing pipeline. Most CMV-associated TCR beta chains appeared to be HLA-restricted in a later analysis, and the HLA associations seemed to be driven largely by CMV exposure. Broadly in line with IMGT annotations, most TCR beta V segments showed up in productive rearrangements about 90% or about 30% of the time in an earlier analysis of roughly 590 of the donors. A later analysis associated 15,000 to 20,000 TCR beta sequences with specific HLA alleles at a false discovery rate of 0.05. A later analysis found that HLA-associated TCR beta chains were more clonally expanded and had lower generation probabilities than equally common non-associated chains.

Trimming leaves V shorter by 7 bases and J shorter by 0 bases, with the junction holding 11 bases beyond the gene matches. The CDR3 sequence holds 18 residues, the cysteine and phenylalanine included. Only CDR3 DNA remains: 54 bases, in frame from the first base. The chain links TRBV23-1 with TRBJ2-3; TRBD1 aligns with 12 central bases. TRBV23-1 is assigned to the ORF class and has an uncertain function. Sequencing was performed on PBMCs. The receptor was derived from a middle-aged woman in good health and CMV-seropositive. The CDR3 reads as follows: CASTEGGQGAPSTDTQYF. In nucleotide form, the sequence is TGCGCCAGCACCGAGGGGGGACAGGGGGCTCCCAGCACAGATACGCAGTATTTT.